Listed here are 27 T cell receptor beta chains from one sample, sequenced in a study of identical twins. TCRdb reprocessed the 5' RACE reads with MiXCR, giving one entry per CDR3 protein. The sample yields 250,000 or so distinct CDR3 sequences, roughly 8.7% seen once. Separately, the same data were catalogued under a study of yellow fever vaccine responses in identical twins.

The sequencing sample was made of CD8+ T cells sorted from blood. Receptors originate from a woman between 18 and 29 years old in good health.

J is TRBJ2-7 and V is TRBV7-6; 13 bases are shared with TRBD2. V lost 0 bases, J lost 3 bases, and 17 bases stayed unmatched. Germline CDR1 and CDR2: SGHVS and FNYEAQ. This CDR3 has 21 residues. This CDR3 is CASSLALGTSGIPSGSYEQYF. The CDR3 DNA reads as TGTGCCAGCAGCTTAGCGCTTGGGACTAGCGGGATTCCCTCAGGAAGCTACGAGCAGTACTTC.

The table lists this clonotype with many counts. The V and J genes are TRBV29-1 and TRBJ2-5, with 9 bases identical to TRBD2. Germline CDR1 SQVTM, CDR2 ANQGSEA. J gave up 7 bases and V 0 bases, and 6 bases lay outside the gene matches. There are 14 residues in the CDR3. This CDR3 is CSVEELAGVGTQYF. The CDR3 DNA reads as TGCAGCGTTGAAGAATTAGCGGGAGTGGGGACCCAGTACTTC.

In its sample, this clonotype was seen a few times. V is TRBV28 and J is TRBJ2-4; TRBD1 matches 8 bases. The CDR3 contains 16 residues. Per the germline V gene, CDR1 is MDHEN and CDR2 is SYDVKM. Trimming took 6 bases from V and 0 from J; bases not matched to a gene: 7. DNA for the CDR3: TGTGCCAGCAGACCCCGACAGGGGCTAGCCAAAAACATTCAGTACTTC. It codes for CASRPRQGLAKNIQYF.

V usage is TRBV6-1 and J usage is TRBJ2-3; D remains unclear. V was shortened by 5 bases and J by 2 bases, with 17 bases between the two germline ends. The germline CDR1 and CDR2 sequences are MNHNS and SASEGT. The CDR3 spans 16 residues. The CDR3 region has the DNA TGTGCCAGCAGTAGAAGGCGGTCGTCCCTCACAGATACGCAGTATTTT. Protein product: CASSRRRSSLTDTQYF.

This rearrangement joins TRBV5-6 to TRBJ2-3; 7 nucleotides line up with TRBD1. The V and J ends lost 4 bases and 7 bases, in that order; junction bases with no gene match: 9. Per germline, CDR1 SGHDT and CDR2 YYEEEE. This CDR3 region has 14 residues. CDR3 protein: CASSDEQGWNTQYF. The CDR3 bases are TGTGCCAGCAGCGACGAACAGGGGTGGAATACGCAGTATTTT.

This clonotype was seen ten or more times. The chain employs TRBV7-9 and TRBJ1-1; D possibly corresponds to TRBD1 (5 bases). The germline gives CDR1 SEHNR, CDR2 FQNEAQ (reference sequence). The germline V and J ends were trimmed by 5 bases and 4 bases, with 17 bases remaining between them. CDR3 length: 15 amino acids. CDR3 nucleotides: TGTGCCAGCAGCCCCCTGGACGGCGGGGCCACTGAAGCTTTCTTT. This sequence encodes CASSPLDGGATEAFF.

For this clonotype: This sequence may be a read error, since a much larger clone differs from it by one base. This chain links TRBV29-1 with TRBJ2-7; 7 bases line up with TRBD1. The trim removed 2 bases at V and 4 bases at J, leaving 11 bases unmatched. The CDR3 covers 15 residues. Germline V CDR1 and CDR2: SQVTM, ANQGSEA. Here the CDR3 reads CSVENRDSLIYEQYF. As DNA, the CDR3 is TGCAGCGTTGAAAACCGGGACAGCCTGATATACGAGCAGTACTTC.

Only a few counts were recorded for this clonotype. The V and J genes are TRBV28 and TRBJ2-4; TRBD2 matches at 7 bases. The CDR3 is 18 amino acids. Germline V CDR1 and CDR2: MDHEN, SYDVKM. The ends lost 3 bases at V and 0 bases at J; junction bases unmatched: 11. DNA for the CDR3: TGTGCCAGCAGTTTGGGTCGGGGGGAGCGGGAAGCCAAAAACATTCAGTACTTC. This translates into CASSLGRGEREAKNIQYF.

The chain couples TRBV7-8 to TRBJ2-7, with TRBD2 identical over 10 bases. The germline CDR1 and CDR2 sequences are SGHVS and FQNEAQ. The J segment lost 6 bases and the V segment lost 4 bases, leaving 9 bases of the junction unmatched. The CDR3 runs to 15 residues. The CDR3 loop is CASSSGVAGGGEQYF. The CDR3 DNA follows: TGTGCCAGCAGCTCAGGGGTAGCGGGGGGAGGCGAGCAGTACTTC.

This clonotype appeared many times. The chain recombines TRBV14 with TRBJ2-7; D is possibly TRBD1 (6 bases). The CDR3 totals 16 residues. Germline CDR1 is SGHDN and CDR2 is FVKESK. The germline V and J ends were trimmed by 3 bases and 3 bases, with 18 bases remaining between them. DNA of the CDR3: TGTGCCAGCAGCCAGTATGTCAGGGGTTTAGGCTACGAGCAGTACTTC. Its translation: CASSQYVRGLGYEQYF.

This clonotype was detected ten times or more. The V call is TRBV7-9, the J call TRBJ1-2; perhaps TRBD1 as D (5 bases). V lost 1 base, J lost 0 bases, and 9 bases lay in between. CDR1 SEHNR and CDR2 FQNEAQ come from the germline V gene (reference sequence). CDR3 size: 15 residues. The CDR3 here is CASSLEIRANYGYTF. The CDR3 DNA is TGTGCCAGCAGCTTAGAAATCAGGGCTAACTATGGCTACACCTTC. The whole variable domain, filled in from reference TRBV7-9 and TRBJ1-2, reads DTGVSQNPRHKITKRGQNVTFRCDPISEHNRLYWYRQTLGQGPEFLTYFQNEAQLEKSRLLSDRFSAERPKGSFSTLEIQRTEQGDSAMYLCASSLEIRANYGYTFGSGTRLTVV.

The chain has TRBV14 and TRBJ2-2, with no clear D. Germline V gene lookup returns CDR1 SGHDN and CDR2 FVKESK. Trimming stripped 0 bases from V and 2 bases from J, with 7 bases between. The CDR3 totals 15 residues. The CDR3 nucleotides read TGTGCCAGCAGCCAAGAAGCACGAAACACCGGGGAGCTGTTTTTT. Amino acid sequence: CASSQEARNTGELFF. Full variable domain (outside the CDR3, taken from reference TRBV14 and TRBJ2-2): EAGVTQFPSHSVIEKGQTVTLRCDPISGHDNLYWYRRVMGKEIKFLLHFVKESKQDESGMPNNRFLAERTGGTYSTLKVQPAELEDSGVYFCASSQEARNTGELFFGEGSRLTVL.

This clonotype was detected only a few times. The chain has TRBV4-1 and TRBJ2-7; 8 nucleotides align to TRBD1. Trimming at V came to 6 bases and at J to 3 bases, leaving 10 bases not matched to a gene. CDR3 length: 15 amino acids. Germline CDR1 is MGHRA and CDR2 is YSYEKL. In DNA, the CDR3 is TGCGCCAGCAGTCACAGGAAGGACAGGGACTACGAGCAGTACTTC. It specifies CASSHRKDRDYEQYF.

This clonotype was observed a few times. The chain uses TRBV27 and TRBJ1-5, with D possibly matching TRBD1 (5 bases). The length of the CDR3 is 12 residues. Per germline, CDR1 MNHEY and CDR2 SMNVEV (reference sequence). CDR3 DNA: TGTGCTCTAACGAGGGGCGGTCAGCCCCAGCATTTT. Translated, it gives CALTRGGQPQHF.

CDR3 sequence: CASSQDFATGAYEQYF. The CDR3 bases are TGCGCCAGCAGCCAAGATTTCGCAACAGGAGCATACGAGCAGTACTTC. This rearrangement joins TRBV4-3 to TRBJ2-7; D might be TRBD1 (5 bases). V dropped 0 bases and J dropped 4 bases, with 16 bases sitting between them. The germline V gene has CDR1 LGHNA and CDR2 YSLEER. The CDR3 is 16 amino acids.

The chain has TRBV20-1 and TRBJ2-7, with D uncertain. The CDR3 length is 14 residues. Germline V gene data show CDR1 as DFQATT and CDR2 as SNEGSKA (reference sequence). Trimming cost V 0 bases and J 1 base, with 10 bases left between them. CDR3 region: CSARDRIRSYEQYF. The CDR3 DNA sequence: TGCAGTGCTAGAGATCGTATCCGGTCCTACGAGCAGTACTTC.

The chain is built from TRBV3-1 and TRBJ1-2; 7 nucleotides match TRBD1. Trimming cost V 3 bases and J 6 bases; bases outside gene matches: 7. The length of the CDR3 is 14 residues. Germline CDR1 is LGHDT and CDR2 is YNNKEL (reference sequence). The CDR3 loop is CASSHLDRKHGYTF. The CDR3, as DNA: TGTGCCAGCAGCCATTTGGACAGGAAGCATGGCTACACCTTC. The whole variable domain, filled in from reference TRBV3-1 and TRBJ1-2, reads DTAVSQTPKYLVTQMGNDKSIKCEQNLGHDTMYWYKQDSKKFLKIMFSYNNKELIINETVPNRFSPKSPDKAHLNLHINSLELGDSAVYFCASSHLDRKHGYTFGSGTRLTVV.

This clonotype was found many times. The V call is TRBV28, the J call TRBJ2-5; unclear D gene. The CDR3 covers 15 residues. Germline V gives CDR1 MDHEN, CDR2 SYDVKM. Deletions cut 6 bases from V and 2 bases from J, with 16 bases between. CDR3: CASRRFPNRQETQYF. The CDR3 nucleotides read TGTGCCAGCAGACGCTTTCCGAACCGACAAGAGACCCAGTACTTC.

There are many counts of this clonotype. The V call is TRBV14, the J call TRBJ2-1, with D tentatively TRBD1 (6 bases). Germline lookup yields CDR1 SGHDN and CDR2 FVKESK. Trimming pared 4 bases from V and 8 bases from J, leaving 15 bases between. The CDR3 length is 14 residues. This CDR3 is CASSLTGLGHEQFF. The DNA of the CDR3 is TGTGCCAGCAGCCTTACAGGGTTGGGCCATGAGCAGTTCTTC.

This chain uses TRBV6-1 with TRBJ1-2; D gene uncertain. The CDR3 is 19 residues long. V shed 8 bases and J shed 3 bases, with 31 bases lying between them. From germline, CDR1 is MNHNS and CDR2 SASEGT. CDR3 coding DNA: TGTGCCAGCGGATACAAGCAGTTACCCCCAACGCTGACGTACTATGGCTACACCTTC. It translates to CASGYKQLPPTLTYYGYTF.

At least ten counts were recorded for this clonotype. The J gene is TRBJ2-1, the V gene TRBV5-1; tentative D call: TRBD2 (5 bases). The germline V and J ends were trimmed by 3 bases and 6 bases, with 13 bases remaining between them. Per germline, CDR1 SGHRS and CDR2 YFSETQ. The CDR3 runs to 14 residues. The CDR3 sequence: CASSWIGAVNEQFF. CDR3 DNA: TGCGCCAGCAGCTGGATAGGAGCGGTCAATGAGCAGTTCTTC.

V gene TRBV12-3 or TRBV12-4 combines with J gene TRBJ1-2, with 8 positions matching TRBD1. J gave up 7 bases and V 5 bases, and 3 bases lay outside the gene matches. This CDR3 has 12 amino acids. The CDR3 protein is CASSGQGAGYTF. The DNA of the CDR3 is TGTGCCAGCAGTGGACAGGGAGCTGGCTACACCTTC.

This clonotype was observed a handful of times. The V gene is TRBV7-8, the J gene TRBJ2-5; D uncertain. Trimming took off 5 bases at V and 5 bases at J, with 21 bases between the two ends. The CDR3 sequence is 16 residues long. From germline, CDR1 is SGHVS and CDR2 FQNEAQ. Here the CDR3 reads CASSLMPAQLGETQYF. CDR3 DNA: TGTGCCAGCAGCCTTATGCCTGCGCAATTGGGGGAGACCCAGTACTTC.

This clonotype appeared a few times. In nucleotides, the CDR3 is TGCAGCGCCGGGGGCGGGGTCGGGTACTATGGCTACACCTTC. Protein product: CSAGGGVGYYGYTF. The chain combines TRBV29-1 with TRBJ1-2; possibly TRBD1 for D (6 bases). V was cut by 7 bases and J by 3 bases, with 18 bases left in between. The CDR3 totals 14 residues. Germline-derived CDR1 and CDR2 are SQVTM and ANQGSEA.

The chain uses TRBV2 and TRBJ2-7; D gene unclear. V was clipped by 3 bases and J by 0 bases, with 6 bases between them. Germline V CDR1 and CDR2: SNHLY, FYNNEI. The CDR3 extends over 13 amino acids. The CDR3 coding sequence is TGTGCCAGCAGTGATCCGATCTCCTACGAGCAGTACTTC. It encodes CASSDPISYEQYF.

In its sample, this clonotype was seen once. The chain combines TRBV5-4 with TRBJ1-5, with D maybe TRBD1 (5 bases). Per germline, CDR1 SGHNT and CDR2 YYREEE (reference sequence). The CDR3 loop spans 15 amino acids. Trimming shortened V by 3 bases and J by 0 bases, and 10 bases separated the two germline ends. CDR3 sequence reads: CASSSGGNSNQPQHF. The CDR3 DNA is TGTGCCAGCAGCTCGGGGGGGAATAGCAATCAGCCCCAGCATTTT.

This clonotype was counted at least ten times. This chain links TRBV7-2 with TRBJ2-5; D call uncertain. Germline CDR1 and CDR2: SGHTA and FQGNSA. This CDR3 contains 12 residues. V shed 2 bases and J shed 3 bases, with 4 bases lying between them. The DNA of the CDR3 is TGTGCCAGCAGCTTATGGGAAGAGACCCAGTACTTC. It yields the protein CASSLWEETQYF.